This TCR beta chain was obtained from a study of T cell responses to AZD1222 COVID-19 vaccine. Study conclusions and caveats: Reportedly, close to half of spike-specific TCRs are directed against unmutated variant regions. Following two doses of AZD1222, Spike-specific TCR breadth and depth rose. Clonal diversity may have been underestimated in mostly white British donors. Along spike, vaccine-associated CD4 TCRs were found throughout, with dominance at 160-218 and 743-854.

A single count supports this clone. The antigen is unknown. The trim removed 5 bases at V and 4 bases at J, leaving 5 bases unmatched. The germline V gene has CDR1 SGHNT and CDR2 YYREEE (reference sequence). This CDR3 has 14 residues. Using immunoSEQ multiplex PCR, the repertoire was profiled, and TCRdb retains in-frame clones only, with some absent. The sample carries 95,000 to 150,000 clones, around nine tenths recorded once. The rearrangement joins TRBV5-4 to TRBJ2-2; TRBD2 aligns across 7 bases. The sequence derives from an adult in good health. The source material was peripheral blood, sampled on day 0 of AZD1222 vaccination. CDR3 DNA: TGTGCCAGCAGGGGGAGGGGTGGCACCGGGGAGCTGTTTTTT. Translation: CASRGRGGTGELFF.